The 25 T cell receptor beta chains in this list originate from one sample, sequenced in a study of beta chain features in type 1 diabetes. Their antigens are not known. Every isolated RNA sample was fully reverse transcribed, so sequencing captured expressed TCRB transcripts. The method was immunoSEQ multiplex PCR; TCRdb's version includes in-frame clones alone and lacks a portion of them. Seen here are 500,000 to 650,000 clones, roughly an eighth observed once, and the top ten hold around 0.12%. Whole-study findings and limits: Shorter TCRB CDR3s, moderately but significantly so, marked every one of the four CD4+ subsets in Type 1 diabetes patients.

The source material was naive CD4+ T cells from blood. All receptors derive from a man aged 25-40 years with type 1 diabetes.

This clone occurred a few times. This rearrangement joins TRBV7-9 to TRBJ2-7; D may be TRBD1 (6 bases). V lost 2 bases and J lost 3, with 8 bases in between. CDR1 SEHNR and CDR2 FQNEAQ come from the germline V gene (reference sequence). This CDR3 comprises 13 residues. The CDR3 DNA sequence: TGTGCCAGCAGCTTACAGGGGCTCTACGAGCAGTACTTC. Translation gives CASSLQGLYEQYF.

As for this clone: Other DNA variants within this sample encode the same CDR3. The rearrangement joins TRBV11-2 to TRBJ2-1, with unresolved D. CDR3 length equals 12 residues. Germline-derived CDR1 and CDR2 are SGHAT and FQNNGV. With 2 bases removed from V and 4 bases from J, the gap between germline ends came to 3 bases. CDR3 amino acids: CASSLRYNEQFF. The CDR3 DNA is TGTGCCAGCAGCTTACGTTACAATGAGCAGTTCTTC. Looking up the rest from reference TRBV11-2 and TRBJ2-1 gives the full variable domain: EAGVAQSPRYKIIEKRQSVAFWCNPISGHATLYWYQQILGQGPKLLIQFQNNGVVDDSQLPKDRFSAERLKGVDSTLKIQPAKLEDSAVYLCASSLRYNEQFFGPGTRLTVL.

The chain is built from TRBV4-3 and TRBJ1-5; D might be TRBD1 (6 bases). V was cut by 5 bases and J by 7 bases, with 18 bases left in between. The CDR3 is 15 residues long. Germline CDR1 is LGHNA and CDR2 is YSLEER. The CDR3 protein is CASSGTGTQLQPQHF. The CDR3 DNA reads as TGCGCCAGCAGCGGAACCGGGACACAGTTGCAGCCCCAGCATTTT.

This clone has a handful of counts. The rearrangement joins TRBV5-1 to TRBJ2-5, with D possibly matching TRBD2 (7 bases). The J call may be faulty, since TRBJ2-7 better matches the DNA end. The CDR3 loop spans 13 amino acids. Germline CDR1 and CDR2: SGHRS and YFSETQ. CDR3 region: CASSGGHLYEQYF. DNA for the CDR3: TGCGCTTCCTCGGGGGGACACCTCTACGAGCAGTACTTC.

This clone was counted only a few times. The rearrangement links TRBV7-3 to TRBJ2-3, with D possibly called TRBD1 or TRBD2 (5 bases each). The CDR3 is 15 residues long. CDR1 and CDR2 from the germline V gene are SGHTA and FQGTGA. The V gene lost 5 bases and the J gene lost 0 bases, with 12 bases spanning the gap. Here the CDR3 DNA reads TGTGCCAGCAGCGGGCGAGGGGCAAGCACAGATACGCAGTATTTT. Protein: CASSGRGASTDTQYF.

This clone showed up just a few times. The CDR3 DNA follows: TGTGCCAGCAGCGAAGGCCCAAGGCTAGAAGCTTTCTTT. Its translation is CASSEGPRLEAFF. V gene TRBV7-9 combines with J gene TRBJ1-1, with no clear D. Germline lookup yields CDR1 SEHNR and CDR2 FQNEAQ (reference sequence). V was shortened by 5 bases and J by 8 bases, with 15 bases between the two germline ends. This CDR3 contains 13 residues.

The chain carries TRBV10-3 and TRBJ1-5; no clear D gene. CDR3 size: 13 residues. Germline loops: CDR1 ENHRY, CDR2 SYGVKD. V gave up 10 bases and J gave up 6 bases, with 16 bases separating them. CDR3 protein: CATSMMDGQPQHF. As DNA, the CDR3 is TGTGCCACCTCGATGATGGACGGTCAGCCCCAGCATTTT.

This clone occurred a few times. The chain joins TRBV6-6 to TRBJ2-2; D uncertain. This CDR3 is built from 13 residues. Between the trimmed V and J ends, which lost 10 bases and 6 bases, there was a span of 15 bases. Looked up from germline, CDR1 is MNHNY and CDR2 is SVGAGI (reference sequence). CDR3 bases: TGTGCCACCCGCGAAGGGTTTCCCGGGGAGCTGTTTTTT. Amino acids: CATREGFPGELFF.

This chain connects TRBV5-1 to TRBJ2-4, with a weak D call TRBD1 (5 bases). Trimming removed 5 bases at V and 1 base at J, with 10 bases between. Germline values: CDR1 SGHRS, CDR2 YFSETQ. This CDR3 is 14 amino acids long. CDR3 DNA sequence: TGCGCCAGCAGTTCCAGGGCGGCCAAAAACATTCAGTACTTC. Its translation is CASSSRAAKNIQYF.

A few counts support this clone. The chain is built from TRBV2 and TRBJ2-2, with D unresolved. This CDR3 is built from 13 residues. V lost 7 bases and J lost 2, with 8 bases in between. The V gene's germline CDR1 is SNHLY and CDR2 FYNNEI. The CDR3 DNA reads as TGTGCCAGCACCAGACGCAACACCGGGGAGCTGTTTTTT. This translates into CASTRRNTGELFF.

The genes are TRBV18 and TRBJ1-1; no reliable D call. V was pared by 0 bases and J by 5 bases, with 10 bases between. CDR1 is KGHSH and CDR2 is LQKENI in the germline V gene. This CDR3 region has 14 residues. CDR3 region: CASSPPSQRTEAFF. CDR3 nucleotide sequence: TGTGCCAGCTCACCACCGTCCCAGAGGACTGAAGCTTTCTTT.

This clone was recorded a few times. Here the CDR3 DNA reads TGCGCCAGCAGCCCCGCCACGGACAGAGAGACCCAGTACTTC. It yields the protein CASSPATDRETQYF. This sequence joins TRBV5-1 and TRBJ2-5; D possibly corresponds to TRBD1 (6 bases). Germline loops: CDR1 SGHRS, CDR2 YFSETQ. The CDR3 sequence is 14 residues long. Trimming removed 4 bases at V and 4 bases at J, with 14 bases between. Full variable domain (remainder filled in from reference TRBV5-1 and TRBJ2-5): KAGVTQTPRYLIKTRGQQVTLSCSPISGHRSVSWYQQTPGQGLQFLFEYFSETQRNKGNFPGRFSGRQFSNSRSEMNVSTLELGDSALYLCASSPATDRETQYFGPGTRLLVL.

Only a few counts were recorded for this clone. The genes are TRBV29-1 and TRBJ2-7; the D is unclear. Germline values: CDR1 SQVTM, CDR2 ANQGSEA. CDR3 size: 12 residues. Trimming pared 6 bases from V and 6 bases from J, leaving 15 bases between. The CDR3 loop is CSVEKPGTEQYF. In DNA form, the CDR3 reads TGCAGCGTAGAAAAACCGGGCACCGAGCAGTACTTC.

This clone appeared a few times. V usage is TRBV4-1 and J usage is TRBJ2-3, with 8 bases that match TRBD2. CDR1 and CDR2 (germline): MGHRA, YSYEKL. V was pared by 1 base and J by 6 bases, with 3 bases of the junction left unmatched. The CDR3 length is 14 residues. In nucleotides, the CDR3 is TGCGCCAGCAGCCAAGTAGCGGGGTCGGATACGCAGTATTTT. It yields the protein CASSQVAGSDTQYF.

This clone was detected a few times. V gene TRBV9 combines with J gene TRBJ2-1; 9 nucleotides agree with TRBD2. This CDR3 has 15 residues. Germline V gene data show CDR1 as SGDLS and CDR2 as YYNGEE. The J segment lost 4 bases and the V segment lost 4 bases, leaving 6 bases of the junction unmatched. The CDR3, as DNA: TGTGCCAGCAGCAACCTAGCGGGGCGGTACAATGAGCAGTTCTTC. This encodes CASSNLAGRYNEQFF.

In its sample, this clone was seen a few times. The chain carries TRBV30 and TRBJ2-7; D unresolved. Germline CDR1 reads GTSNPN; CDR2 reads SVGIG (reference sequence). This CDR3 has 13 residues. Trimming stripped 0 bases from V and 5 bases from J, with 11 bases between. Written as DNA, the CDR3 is TGTGCCTGGAGTGTGGGGATCCCCCACGAGCAGTACTTC. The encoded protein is CAWSVGIPHEQYF.

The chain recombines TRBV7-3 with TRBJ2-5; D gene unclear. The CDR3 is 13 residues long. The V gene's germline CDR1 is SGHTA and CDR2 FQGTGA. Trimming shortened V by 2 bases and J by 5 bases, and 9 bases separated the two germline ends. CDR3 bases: TGTGCCAGCAGCTTAGATTCGGAGGAGACCCAGTACTTC. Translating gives CASSLDSEETQYF.

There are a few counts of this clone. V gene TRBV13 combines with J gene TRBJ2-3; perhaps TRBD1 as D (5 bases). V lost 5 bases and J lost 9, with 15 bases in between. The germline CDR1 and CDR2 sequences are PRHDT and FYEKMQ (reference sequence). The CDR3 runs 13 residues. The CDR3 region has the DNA TGTGCCAGCAGCCCTTGGACATTCTTAACGCAGTATTTT. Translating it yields CASSPWTFLTQYF.

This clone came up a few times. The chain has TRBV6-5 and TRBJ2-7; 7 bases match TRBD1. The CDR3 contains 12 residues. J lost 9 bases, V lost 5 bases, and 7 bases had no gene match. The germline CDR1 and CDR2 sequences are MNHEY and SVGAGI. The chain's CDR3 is CASSKTGLGQYF. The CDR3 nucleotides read TGTGCCAGCAGTAAGACAGGGCTCGGGCAGTACTTC.

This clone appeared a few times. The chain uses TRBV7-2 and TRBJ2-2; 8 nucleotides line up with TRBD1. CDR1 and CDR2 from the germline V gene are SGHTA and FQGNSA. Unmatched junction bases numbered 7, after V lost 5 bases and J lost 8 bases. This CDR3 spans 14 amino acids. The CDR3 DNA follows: TGTGCCAGCAGCCCCCGGACAGGGTGGGGGGAGCTGTTTTTT. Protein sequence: CASSPRTGWGELFF. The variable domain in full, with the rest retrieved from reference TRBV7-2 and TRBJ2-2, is GAGVSQSPSNKVTEKGKDVELRCDPISGHTALYWYRQSLGQGLEFLIYFQGNSAPDKSGLPSDRFSAERTGGSVSTLTIQRTQQEDSAVYLCASSPRTGWGELFFGEGSRLTVL.

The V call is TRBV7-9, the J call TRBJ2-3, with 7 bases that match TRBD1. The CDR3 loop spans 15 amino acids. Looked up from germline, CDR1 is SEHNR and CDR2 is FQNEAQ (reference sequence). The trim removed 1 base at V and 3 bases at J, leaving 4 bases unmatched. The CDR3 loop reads CASSLDRGGTDTQYF. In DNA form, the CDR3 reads TGTGCCAGCAGCTTAGACAGGGGTGGAACAGATACGCAGTATTTT.

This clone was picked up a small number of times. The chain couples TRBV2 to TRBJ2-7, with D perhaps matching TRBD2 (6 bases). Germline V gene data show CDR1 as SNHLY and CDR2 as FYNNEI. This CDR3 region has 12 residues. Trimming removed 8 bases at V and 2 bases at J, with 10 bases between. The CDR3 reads CASSGLAYEQYF. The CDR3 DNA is TGTGCCAGCTCGGGACTTGCCTACGAGCAGTACTTC.

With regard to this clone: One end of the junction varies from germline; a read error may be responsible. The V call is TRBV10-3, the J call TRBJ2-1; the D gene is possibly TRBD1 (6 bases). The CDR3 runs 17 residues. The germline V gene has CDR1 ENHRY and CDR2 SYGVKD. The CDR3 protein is CASSEIIGQGSYNEQFF. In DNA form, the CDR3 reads TGTGCCAGCAGTGAAATTATTGGGCAGGGGTCCTACAATGAGCAGTTCTTC.

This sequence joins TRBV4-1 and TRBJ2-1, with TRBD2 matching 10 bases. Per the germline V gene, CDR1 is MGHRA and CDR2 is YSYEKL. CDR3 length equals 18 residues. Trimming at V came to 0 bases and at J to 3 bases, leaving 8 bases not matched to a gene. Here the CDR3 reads CASSQDRASGGYYNEQFF. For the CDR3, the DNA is TGCGCCAGCAGCCAAGATCGAGCTAGCGGGGGTTACTACAATGAGCAGTTCTTC.

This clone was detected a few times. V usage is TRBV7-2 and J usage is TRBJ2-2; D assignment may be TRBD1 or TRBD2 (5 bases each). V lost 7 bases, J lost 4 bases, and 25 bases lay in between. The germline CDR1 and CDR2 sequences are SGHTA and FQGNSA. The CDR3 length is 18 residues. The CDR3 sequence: CASTSHGAVSVRTGELFF. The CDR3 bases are TGTGCCAGCACCTCCCACGGGGCAGTATCTGTGCGCACCGGGGAGCTGTTTTTT.